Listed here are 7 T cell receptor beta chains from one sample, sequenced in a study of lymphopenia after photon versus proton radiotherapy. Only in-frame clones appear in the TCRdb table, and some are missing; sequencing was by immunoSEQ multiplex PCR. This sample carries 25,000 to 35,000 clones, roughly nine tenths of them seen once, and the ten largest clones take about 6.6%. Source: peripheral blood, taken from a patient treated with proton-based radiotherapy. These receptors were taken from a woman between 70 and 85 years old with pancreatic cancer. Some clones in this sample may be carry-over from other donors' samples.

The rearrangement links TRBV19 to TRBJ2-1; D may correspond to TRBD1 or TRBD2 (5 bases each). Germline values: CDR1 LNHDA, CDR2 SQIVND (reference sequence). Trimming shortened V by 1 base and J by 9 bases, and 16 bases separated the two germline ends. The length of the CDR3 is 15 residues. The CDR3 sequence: CASSIGGGLFGEQFF. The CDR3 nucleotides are TGTGCCAGTAGTATAGGTGGGGGATTGTTTGGTGAGCAGTTCTTC. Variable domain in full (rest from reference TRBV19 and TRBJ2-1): DGGITQSPKYLFRKEGQNVTLSCEQNLNHDAMYWYRQDPGQGLRLIYYSQIVNDFQKGDIAEGYSVSREKKESFPLTVTSAQKNPTAFYLCASSIGGGLFGEQFFGPGTRLTVL.

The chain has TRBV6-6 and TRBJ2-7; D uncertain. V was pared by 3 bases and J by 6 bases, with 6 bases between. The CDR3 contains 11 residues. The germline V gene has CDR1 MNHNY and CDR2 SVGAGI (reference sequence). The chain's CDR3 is CASSYLREQYF. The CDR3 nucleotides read TGTGCCAGCAGTTATTTGCGCGAGCAGTACTTC.

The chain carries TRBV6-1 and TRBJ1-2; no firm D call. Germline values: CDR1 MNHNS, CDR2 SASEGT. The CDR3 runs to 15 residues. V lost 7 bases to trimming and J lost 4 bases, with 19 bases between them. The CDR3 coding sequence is TGTGCCAGCATAGACGACCAGACCCAGCCCTATGGCTACACCTTC. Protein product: CASIDDQTQPYGYTF.

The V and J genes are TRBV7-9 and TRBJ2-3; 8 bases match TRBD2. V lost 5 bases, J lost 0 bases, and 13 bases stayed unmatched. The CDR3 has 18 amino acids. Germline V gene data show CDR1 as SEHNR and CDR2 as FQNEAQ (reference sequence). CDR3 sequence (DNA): TGTGCCAGCAGCAAGAGGGGAGCGGGAGATACTAGCACAGATACGCAGTATTTT. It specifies CASSKRGAGDTSTDTQYF. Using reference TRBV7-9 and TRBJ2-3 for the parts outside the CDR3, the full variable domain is DTGVSQNPRHKITKRGQNVTFRCDPISEHNRLYWYRQTLGQGPEFLTYFQNEAQLEKSRLLSDRFSAERPKGSFSTLEIQRTEQGDSAMYLCASSKRGAGDTSTDTQYFGPGTRLTVL.

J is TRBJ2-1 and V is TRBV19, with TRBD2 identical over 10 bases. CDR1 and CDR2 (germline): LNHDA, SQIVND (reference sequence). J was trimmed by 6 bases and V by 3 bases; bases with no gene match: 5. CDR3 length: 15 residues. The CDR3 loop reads CASSISSSGSNEQFF. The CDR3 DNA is TGTGCCAGTAGTATTTCCTCTAGCGGGAGCAATGAGCAGTTCTTC.

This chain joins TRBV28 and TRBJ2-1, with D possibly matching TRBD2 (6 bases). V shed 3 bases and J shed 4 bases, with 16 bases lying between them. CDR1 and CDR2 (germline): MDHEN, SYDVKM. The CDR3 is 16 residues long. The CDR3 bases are TGTGCCAGCAGTTTTAGTGCCGGGAGAAAGTACAATGAGCAGTTCTTC. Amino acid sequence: CASSFSAGRKYNEQFF.

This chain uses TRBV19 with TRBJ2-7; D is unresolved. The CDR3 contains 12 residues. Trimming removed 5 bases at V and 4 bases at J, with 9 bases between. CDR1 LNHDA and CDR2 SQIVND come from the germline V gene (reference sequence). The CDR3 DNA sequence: TGTGCCAGTAGTGTGGGTGGTTACGAGCAGTACTTC. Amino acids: CASSVGGYEQYF.